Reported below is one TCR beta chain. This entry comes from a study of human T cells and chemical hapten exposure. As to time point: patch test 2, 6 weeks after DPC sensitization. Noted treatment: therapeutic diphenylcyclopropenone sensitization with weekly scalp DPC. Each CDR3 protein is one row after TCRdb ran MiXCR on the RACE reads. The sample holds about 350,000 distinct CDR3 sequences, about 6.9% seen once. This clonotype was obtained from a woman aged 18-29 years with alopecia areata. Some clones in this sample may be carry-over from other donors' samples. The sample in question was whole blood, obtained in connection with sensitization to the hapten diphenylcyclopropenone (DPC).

CDR3 DNA sequence: TGTGCCAGCAGCTTAGGGGACAGGAGTGTAATCACCATATATTTT. This encodes CASSLGDRSVITIYF. The chain uses TRBV7-9 and TRBJ1-3, with 8 bases aligning to TRBD1. With V trimmed by 1 base and J by 9 bases, 8 bases remained unmatched. Per the germline V gene, CDR1 is SEHNR and CDR2 is FQNEAQ (reference sequence). This CDR3 region has 15 residues.